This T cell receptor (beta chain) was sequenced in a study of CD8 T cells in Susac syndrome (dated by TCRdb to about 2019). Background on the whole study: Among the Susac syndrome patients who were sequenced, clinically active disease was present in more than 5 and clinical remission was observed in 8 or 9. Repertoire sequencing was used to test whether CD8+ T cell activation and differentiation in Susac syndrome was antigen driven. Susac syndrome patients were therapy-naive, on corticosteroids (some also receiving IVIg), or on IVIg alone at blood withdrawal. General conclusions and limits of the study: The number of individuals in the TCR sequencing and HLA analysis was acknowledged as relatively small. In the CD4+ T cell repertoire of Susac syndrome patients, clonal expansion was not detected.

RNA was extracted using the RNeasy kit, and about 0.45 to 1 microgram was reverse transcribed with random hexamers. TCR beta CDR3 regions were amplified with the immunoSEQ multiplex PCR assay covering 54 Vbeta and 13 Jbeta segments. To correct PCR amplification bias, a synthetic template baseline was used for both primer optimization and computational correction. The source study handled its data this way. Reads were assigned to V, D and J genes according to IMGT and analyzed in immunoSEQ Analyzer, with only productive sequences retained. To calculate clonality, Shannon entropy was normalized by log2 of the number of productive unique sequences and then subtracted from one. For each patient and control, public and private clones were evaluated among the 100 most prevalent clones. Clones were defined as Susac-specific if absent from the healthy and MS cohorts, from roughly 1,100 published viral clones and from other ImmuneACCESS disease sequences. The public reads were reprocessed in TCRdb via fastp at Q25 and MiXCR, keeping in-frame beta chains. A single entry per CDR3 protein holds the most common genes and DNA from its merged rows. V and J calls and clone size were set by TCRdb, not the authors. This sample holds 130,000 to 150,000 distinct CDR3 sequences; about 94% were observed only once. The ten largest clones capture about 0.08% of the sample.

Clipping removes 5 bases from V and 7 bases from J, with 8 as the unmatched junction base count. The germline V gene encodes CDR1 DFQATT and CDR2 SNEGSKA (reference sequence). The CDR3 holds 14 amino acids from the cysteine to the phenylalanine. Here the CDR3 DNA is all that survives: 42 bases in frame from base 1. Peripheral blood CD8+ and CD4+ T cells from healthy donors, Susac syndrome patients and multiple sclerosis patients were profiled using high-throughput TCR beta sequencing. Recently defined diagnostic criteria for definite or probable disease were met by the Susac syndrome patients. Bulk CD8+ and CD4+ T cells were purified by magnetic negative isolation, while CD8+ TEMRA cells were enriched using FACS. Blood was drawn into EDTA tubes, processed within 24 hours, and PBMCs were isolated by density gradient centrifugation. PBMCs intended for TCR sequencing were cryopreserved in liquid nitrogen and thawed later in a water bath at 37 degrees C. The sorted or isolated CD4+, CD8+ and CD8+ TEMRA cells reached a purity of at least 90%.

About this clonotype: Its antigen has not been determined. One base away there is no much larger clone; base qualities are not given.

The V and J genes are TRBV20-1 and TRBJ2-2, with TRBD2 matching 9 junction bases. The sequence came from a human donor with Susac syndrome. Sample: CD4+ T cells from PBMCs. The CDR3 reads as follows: CSALGLAGNGELFF. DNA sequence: TGCAGTGCTTTGGGACTAGCCGGAAACGGGGAGCTGTTTTTT.